A selection of T cell receptor beta chains follows, all from one sample in a study of cytotoxic CD8 clonotypes in ibrutinib-treated CLL. Assay used: immunoSEQ multiplex PCR; TCRdb lists only in-frame clones, some missing. This sample has 95,000 to 100,000 clones; roughly 80% occur once, and the top ten carry around 30%. This material consisted of PBMCs, taken after 12 months of ibrutinib treatment. These TCRs come from a human donor with chronic lymphocytic leukemia. Both conserved end residues are part of each CDR3. D genes are given only for firm matches. Expanded clones get a size class; other rows say once, few or many, or leave the size out.

v_call: TRBV28; j_call: TRBJ2-1; d_call: TRBD2; clone_size: NA; cdr3_aa: CASSPPGTSNNEQFF; cdr3_nt: TGTGCCAGCAGTCCCCCCGGGACTAGCAACAATGAGCAGTTCTTC
v_call: TRBV5-6; j_call: TRBJ1-2; d_call: TRBD1; clone_size: NA; cdr3_aa: CASSVRRTGKGPGYYGYTF; cdr3_nt: TGTGCCAGCAGCGTTCGTCGGACAGGGAAGGGCCCGGGATACTATGGCTACACCTTC
v_call: TRBV19; j_call: TRBJ2-7; d_call: TRBD1; clone_size: NA; cdr3_aa: CASSITSGQVSYEQYF; cdr3_nt: TGTGCCAGTAGTATCACATCGGGACAGGTCTCCTACGAGCAGTACTTC
v_call: TRBV5-4; j_call: TRBJ1-2; d_call: TRBD1; clone_size: NA; cdr3_aa: CASSHRDRGGGYTF; cdr3_nt: TGTGCCAGCAGCCACAGGGACAGGGGTGGAGGCTACACCTTC
v_call: TRBV7-2; j_call: TRBJ2-5; d_call: NA; clone_size: NA; cdr3_aa: CASSLDGETQYF; cdr3_nt: TGTGCCAGCAGCCTAGATGGGGAGACCCAGTACTTC
v_call: TRBV19; j_call: TRBJ1-5; d_call: NA; clone_size: NA; cdr3_aa: CASSYSWEATQPQHF; cdr3_nt: TGTGCCAGTAGTTATTCGTGGGAGGCGACTCAGCCCCAGCATTTT
v_call: TRBV7-9; j_call: TRBJ1-2; d_call: NA; clone_size: NA; cdr3_aa: CASSSTRDYGYTF; cdr3_nt: TGTGCCAGCAGCTCGACCCGGGACTATGGCTACACCTTC
v_call: TRBV28; j_call: TRBJ2-7; d_call: NA; clone_size: NA; cdr3_aa: CASSQPYEQYF; cdr3_nt: TGTGCCAGCAGTCAGCCTTACGAGCAGTACTTC
v_call: TRBV11-3; j_call: TRBJ2-1; d_call: NA; clone_size: once; cdr3_aa: CASSLGPASYNEQFF; cdr3_nt: TGTGCCAGCAGCCTCGGTCCGGCTTCCTACAATGAGCAGTTCTTC
v_call: TRBV28; j_call: TRBJ2-7; d_call: NA; clone_size: NA; cdr3_aa: CASSSSRISKGDYEQYF; cdr3_nt: TGTGCCAGCAGTTCATCCCGGATTAGCAAGGGGGACTACGAGCAGTACTTC
v_call: TRBV27; j_call: TRBJ2-5; d_call: TRBD2; clone_size: NA; cdr3_aa: CASSPGLAGGLETQYF; cdr3_nt: TGTGCCAGCAGCCCCGGACTAGCGGGGGGGCTAGAGACCCAGTACTTC
v_call: TRBV5-1; j_call: TRBJ2-2; d_call: TRBD1; clone_size: NA; cdr3_aa: CASSFQATGTGAGELFF; cdr3_nt: TGCGCCAGCAGCTTCCAAGCTACCGGGACAGGCGCCGGGGAGCTGTTTTTT
v_call: TRBV19; j_call: TRBJ1-5; d_call: NA; clone_size: NA; cdr3_aa: CASSIIHVVSHSNQPQHF; cdr3_nt: TGTGCCAGTAGTATTATCCACGTAGTGTCCCATAGCAATCAGCCCCAGCATTTT
v_call: TRBV7-2; j_call: TRBJ2-7; d_call: NA; clone_size: NA; cdr3_aa: CASSSSSYEQYF; cdr3_nt: TGTGCCAGCAGCTCCAGCTCCTACGAGCAGTACTTC
v_call: TRBV7-2; j_call: TRBJ2-1; d_call: TRBD2; clone_size: NA; cdr3_aa: CASSLVPPGRGASYNEQFF; cdr3_nt: TGTGCCAGCAGCTTAGTTCCCCCGGGGCGGGGGGCTTCCTACAATGAGCAGTTCTTC
v_call: TRBV7-8; j_call: TRBJ2-7; d_call: NA; clone_size: NA; cdr3_aa: CASSSPNEQYF; cdr3_nt: TGTGCCAGCAGCTCCCCCAACGAGCAGTACTTC
v_call: TRBV7-8; j_call: TRBJ2-2; d_call: NA; clone_size: many; cdr3_aa: CASSLEPLANTGELFF; cdr3_nt: TGTGCCAGCAGCTTAGAACCCCTTGCGAACACCGGGGAGCTGTTTTTT
v_call: TRBV7-2; j_call: TRBJ1-6; d_call: NA; clone_size: once; cdr3_aa: CASSPPGGGSPLHF; cdr3_nt: TGTGCCAGCAGCCCCCCCGGCGGGGGTTCACCCCTCCACTTT
v_call: TRBV5-4; j_call: TRBJ1-1; d_call: NA; clone_size: NA; cdr3_aa: CASSLAGFTEAFF; cdr3_nt: TGTGCCAGCAGCTTGGCTGGGTTCACTGAAGCTTTCTTT
v_call: TRBV5-1; j_call: TRBJ1-2; d_call: NA; clone_size: NA; cdr3_aa: CASSPGMDGYTF; cdr3_nt: TGCGCCAGCAGCCCGGGGATGGATGGCTACACCTTC
v_call: TRBV30; j_call: TRBJ1-5; d_call: NA; clone_size: NA; cdr3_aa: CAWSKGESNQPQHF; cdr3_nt: TGTGCCTGGAGCAAAGGGGAGAGCAATCAGCCCCAGCATTTT
v_call: TRBV2; j_call: TRBJ2-1; d_call: NA; clone_size: NA; cdr3_aa: CASRAQGGNNEQFF; cdr3_nt: TGTGCCAGCAGGGCACAGGGAGGAAACAATGAGCAGTTCTTC
v_call: TRBV2; j_call: TRBJ1-5; d_call: NA; clone_size: few; cdr3_aa: CASSRIRQNFNQPQHF; cdr3_nt: TGTGCCAGCAGTAGAATCCGACAGAACTTCAATCAGCCCCAGCATTTT
v_call: TRBV7-9; j_call: TRBJ2-7; d_call: NA; clone_size: once; cdr3_aa: CASKNGYEQYF; cdr3_nt: TGTGCCAGCAAAAACGGCTACGAGCAGTACTTC
v_call: TRBV7-9; j_call: TRBJ1-2; d_call: NA; clone_size: NA; cdr3_aa: CASSSILTAF; cdr3_nt: TGTGCCAGCAGCTCGATACTGACAGCCTTC
v_call: TRBV11-2; j_call: TRBJ2-1; d_call: NA; clone_size: NA; cdr3_aa: CASSQIRKTHREDNEQFF; cdr3_nt: TGTGCCAGCAGCCAGATTAGGAAAACCCACCGCGAGGACAATGAGCAGTTCTTC
v_call: TRBV6-5; j_call: TRBJ1-5; d_call: NA; clone_size: NA; cdr3_aa: CASRPPGPRDQPQHF; cdr3_nt: TGTGCCAGCAGGCCCCCGGGACCTCGGGATCAGCCCCAGCATTTT
v_call: TRBV6-1; j_call: TRBJ2-7; d_call: TRBD1; clone_size: once; cdr3_aa: CASSEVGTGKFGDF; cdr3_nt: TGTGCCAGCAGTGAAGTGGGGACAGGGAAGTTTGGAGACTTC
v_call: TRBV29-1; j_call: TRBJ1-2; d_call: NA; clone_size: few; cdr3_aa: CSVDANSHYGYTF; cdr3_nt: TGCAGCGTTGATGCGAACAGCCACTATGGCTACACCTTC
v_call: TRBV6-1; j_call: TRBJ1-2; d_call: TRBD1; clone_size: NA; cdr3_aa: CASSAQGAAYTF; cdr3_nt: TGTGCCAGCAGTGCCCAGGGGGCTGCCTACACCTTC
v_call: TRBV2; j_call: TRBJ1-2; d_call: NA; clone_size: NA; cdr3_aa: CASSERGKSYGYTF; cdr3_nt: TGTGCCAGCAGTGAAAGGGGGAAGAGCTATGGCTACACCTTC
v_call: TRBV6-5; j_call: TRBJ1-6; d_call: NA; clone_size: NA; cdr3_aa: CASKREGGDSPLHF; cdr3_nt: TGTGCCAGCAAAAGAGAGGGGGGAGATTCACCCCTCCACTTT
v_call: TRBV12-2; j_call: TRBJ1-5; d_call: NA; clone_size: NA; cdr3_aa: CASRSPLQGDSNQPQHF; cdr3_nt: TGTGCAAGTCGCTCTCCCTTACAGGGTGATAGCAATCAGCCCCAGCATTTT
v_call: TRBV5-1; j_call: TRBJ2-7; d_call: TRBD1; clone_size: NA; cdr3_aa: CASRFRQGPISYEQYF; cdr3_nt: TGCGCCAGCAGGTTTCGACAGGGACCCATCTCCTACGAGCAGTACTTC
v_call: TRBV7-2; j_call: TRBJ2-2; d_call: NA; clone_size: NA; cdr3_aa: CASSFSWGSNTGELFF; cdr3_nt: TGTGCCAGCAGCTTCTCTTGGGGGTCGAACACCGGGGAGCTGTTTTTT
v_call: TRBV6-1; j_call: TRBJ2-7; d_call: TRBD2; clone_size: NA; cdr3_aa: CASLTSGIYEQYF; cdr3_nt: TGTGCCAGCTTAACTAGCGGGATCTACGAGCAGTACTTC
v_call: TRBV29-1; j_call: TRBJ2-2; d_call: NA; clone_size: NA; cdr3_aa: CSVSSRETGELFF; cdr3_nt: TGCAGCGTTTCATCCAGGGAGACCGGGGAGCTGTTTTTT
v_call: TRBV7-9; j_call: TRBJ2-7; d_call: NA; clone_size: NA; cdr3_aa: CASSPGVEQYF; cdr3_nt: TGTGCCAGCAGCCCAGGGGTCGAGCAGTACTTC
v_call: TRBV7-7; j_call: TRBJ1-1; d_call: TRBD1; clone_size: NA; cdr3_aa: CASTPTGEDTEAFF; cdr3_nt: TGTGCTAGCACACCTACAGGGGAAGACACTGAAGCTTTCTTT
v_call: TRBV27; j_call: TRBJ2-7; d_call: NA; clone_size: once; cdr3_aa: CASSLSGPGYGEQYF; cdr3_nt: TGTGCCAGCAGTTTAAGCGGTCCCGGGTACGGGGAGCAGTACTTC
v_call: TRBV25-1; j_call: TRBJ1-6; d_call: NA; clone_size: once; cdr3_aa: CASSGTGTGSSYNSPLHF; cdr3_nt: TGTGCCAGCAGTGGAACCGGGACTGGCAGCTCCTATAATTCACCCCTCCACTTT
v_call: TRBV25-1; j_call: TRBJ2-1; d_call: NA; clone_size: NA; cdr3_aa: CASSEQRAEQFF; cdr3_nt: TGTGCCAGCAGTGAACAGCGAGCTGAGCAGTTCTTC
v_call: TRBV4-2; j_call: TRBJ1-4; d_call: NA; clone_size: few; cdr3_aa: CASSQEGTATNEKLFF; cdr3_nt: TGTGCCAGCAGCCAAGAGGGGACCGCAACTAATGAAAAACTGTTTTTT
v_call: TRBV6-5; j_call: TRBJ1-2; d_call: NA; clone_size: NA; cdr3_aa: CASSYGGQGNYGYTF; cdr3_nt: TGTGCCAGCAGTTACGGGGGGCAGGGAAACTATGGCTACACCTTC
v_call: TRBV11-3; j_call: TRBJ1-5; d_call: NA; clone_size: NA; cdr3_aa: CASSALGNNQPQHF; cdr3_nt: TGTGCCAGCAGCGCCCTGGGGAACAATCAGCCCCAGCATTTT
v_call: TRBV7-3; j_call: TRBJ2-1; d_call: NA; clone_size: NA; cdr3_aa: CASSLGGEQFF; cdr3_nt: TGTGCCAGCAGCTTAGGTGGTGAGCAGTTCTTC
v_call: TRBV14; j_call: TRBJ2-4; d_call: TRBD1; clone_size: NA; cdr3_aa: CASSPTGTGVLIQYF; cdr3_nt: TGTGCCAGCAGCCCCACAGGGACAGGGGTGTTAATTCAGTACTTC
v_call: TRBV5-1; j_call: TRBJ1-6; d_call: TRBD1; clone_size: NA; cdr3_aa: CASSGDRGLSPLHF; cdr3_nt: TGCGCCAGCAGCGGGGACAGGGGGTTATCACCCCTCCACTTT